This T cell receptor (beta chain) was identified during a study of shared clonotypes between healthy human individuals. Study-wide results and limits: Clonotypes shared by all four sorted-subset donors had higher generation probabilities than non-shared clonotypes.

Between the trimmed V and J ends, which lost 4 bases and 5 bases, there was a span of 11 bases. The CDR3 is 13 residues long. From germline, CDR1 is SNHLY and CDR2 FYNNEI. As handled by the study authors: In the immunoSEQ data, sequences were junction-only and lacked quality scores, so filtering differed. Using immunoSEQ multiplex PCR, the repertoire was profiled, and TCRdb retains in-frame clones only, with some absent. The V and J calls and clone size were taken over from that table, and D and trimming were inferred from the DNA. Of about 2.3 million clones listed, about nine tenths are singletons. This clone has only a few counts. Antigen specificity is unknown. Different DNA sequences within this sample yield the same CDR3.

The source is a young man in good health. Some clones in this sample may be carry-over from other donors' samples. Sequencing was performed on naive CD4+ T cells from PBMCs. Subset denoted: CD45RA+ positively selected. The chain recombines TRBV2 with TRBJ1-1; perhaps TRBD1 as D (6 bases). DNA of the CDR3: TGTGCCAGCAGTGTCAGGGGAGGGACTGAAGCTTTCTTT. Encoded protein: CASSVRGGTEAFF.